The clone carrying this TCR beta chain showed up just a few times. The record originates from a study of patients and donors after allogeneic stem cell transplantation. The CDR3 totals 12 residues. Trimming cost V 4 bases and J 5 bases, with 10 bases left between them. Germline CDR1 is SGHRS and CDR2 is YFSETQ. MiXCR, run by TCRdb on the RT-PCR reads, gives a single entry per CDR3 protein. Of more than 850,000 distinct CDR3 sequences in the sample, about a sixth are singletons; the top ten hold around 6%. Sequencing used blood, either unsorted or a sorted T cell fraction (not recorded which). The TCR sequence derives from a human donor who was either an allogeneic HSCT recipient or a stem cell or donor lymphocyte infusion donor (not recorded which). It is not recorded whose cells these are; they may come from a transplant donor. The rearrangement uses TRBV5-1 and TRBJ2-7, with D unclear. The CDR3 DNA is TGCGCCAGCAGCCACCGAAGAGACGAGCAGTACTTC. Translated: CASSHRRDEQYF.